Here is one T cell receptor (beta chain) with its context. A much more abundant neighbour one base away suggests this may be a read error. The data originate from a study of blood T cells in healthy people across ages. Together with a sample-barcoded 5' primer, a J-beta primer mix was included in a second PCR lasting about 6 to 11 cycles. Each CDR3 protein is one row after TCRdb ran MiXCR on the 5' RACE reads. The data show over 600,000 distinct CDR3 sequences, roughly two fifths seen once. Germline V gene lookup returns CDR1 SGHAT and CDR2 FQNNGV. The length of the CDR3 is 16 residues. The V and J ends lost 2 bases and 3 bases, in that order; junction bases with no gene match: 8.

The receptor's source is an older man in good health. The chain couples TRBV11-2 to TRBJ2-3; 7 bases map to TRBD2. The sample taken for sequencing was blood. The CDR3 DNA follows: TGTGCCAGCAGCTTACAAACCTGGGGGGGGACAGATACGCAGTATTTT. It specifies CASSLQTWGGTDTQYF.